This TCR beta chain emerged from a study of blood T cell repertoires in COVID-19. At the level of the study: Acute and convalescent COVID-19 specimens originated in the United States, Italy and Spain. In each case, the material was cDNA or gDNA derived from T cells, B-cell-depleted T cells, or PBMCs.

In Seattle, patients joined the study during active infection and were tracked longitudinally. In the authors' workflow: Using reference gene primer amplification, nucleated cell counts were estimated. TCRdb's copy holds only in-frame clones and misses some; the assay was immunoSEQ multiplex PCR. V and J calls and clone size are those listed in that table; D and trimming were worked out from the DNA. Of under 250,000 clones listed, approximately 85% are singletons. Per the germline V gene, CDR1 is MDHEN and CDR2 is SYDVKM. The CDR3 is made up of 16 amino acids. The ends lost 8 bases at V and 2 bases at J; junction bases unmatched: 12.

The chain carries TRBV28 and TRBJ2-3; 8 nucleotides align to TRBD2. The clonotype originates from a man aged 45-60 years with COVID-19, enrolled during active disease. Sequenced: peripheral blood. The CDR3 nucleotides read TGTGCCAGCCAACTTAGCGGGGCAAGCTCCACAGATACGCAGTATTTT. Encoded protein: CASQLSGASSTDTQYF. The whole variable domain, filled in from reference TRBV28 and TRBJ2-3, reads DVKVTQSSRYLVKRTGEKVFLECVQDMDHENMFWYRQDPGLGLRLIYFSYDVKMKEKGDIPEGYSVSREKKERFSLILESASTNQTSMYLCASQLSGASSTDTQYFGPGTRLTVL.